This TCR beta chain was found in a study of immune evolution from preneoplasia to lung adenocarcinoma (dated by TCRdb to the early 2020s). Study-level background: The study profiled immune contexture across lung adenocarcinoma precursors and invasive adenocarcinoma using immune gene expression, TCR sequencing and multiplex immunofluorescence. According to the study, around 99 samples were used for TCR sequencing. The sample size was set by how many specimens were available, not by a prior power calculation. The TCR sequencing data were obtained from 51 patients. The immune data were integrated with whole exome sequencing and methylation data obtained from the same cohort of nodules. A total of 40 to 65 patients with pulmonary nodules who underwent surgical resection were included in the overall cohort. Class I HLA alleles were inferred from exome data with POLYSOLVER, and allele-specific HLA loss was detected with LOHHLA. Resected precursor lesions (AAH, AIS, MIA) and invasive adenocarcinomas were compared with paired morphologically normal lung tissue. The study at large found these results: Because all patients came from Japan and China, whether the findings apply to Western populations was uncertain. Clonality was highest in normal lung, while later-stage lesions appeared to show lower clonality but higher T cell density and diversity. Normal lung had the highest top T cell clone frequencies, and these frequencies appeared to fall progressively from AAH through AIS, MIA and invasive adenocarcinoma. Findings were based on association rather than direct causation; larger cohorts with long-term follow-up and longitudinal biopsies were deemed needed.

Measured from the cysteine to the phenylalanine, the CDR3 is 13 residues long. This entry keeps only the CDR3 DNA: 39 bases, framed from base 1. Trimming removed 5 bases from V and 4 bases from J, leaving 11 bases between the germline ends. CDR1 and CDR2 (LGHNA, YNFKEQ) derive from the germline V gene. Using the immunoSEQ hsTCRbeta Kit, TCR beta CDR3 regions were sequenced from DNA. The source study handled its data this way. The ImmunoSEQ Analyzer was used to analyse the TCR sequencing data. T cell clonality was calculated on productive rearrangements as 1 minus Pielou's evenness. T cell diversity was measured with the inverse Simpson index on productive templates. T cell density was defined as TCR beta template counts normalized to usable DNA, with usable DNA estimated by amplification and sequencing of housekeeping genes. TCR metrics were compared across histologic stages using two-sided Kruskal-Wallis tests. TCRdb obtained this table from immuneACCESS and retained in-frame rearrangements with V and J assigned. These tables miss some clones; where compared with another copy, unresolved V genes account for less than half of the shortfall, and the remainder is unexplained. The DNA was the basis for D and trimming; V, J and clone size are from that table. This sample is represented by 9,900 or so clones; 76% of them were singletons. Around 29% of the sample is held by the ten biggest clonotypes.

This clone came up a few times. Its antigen has not been determined. Base qualities are not recorded, but no much larger clone differs from it by a single base. Resection was performed on patients in Japan or China between about 2013 and 2018. Two lung cancer pathologists independently reviewed H&E slides to confirm the histologic diagnosis of every case. DNA was isolated from FFPE tissue using the AllPrep DNA/RNA FFPE Kit. This TCR was recovered from a person in their 60s with lung adenocarcinoma. Some clones in this sample may be carry-over from other donors' samples. Sample: FFPE normal lung tissue adjacent to the tumor. The sequence is built from TRBV4-2 and TRBJ2-5, with no reliable assignment of the D segment. The CDR3 corresponds to CASSFQSLETQYF. The nucleotides are TGTGCCAGCAGCTTTCAGAGCTTAGAGACCCAGTACTTC.